This is a list of T cell receptor beta chains from one sample in a study of T cells in Graves' hyperthyroidism and ophthalmopathy. Using its own MiXCR run on the multiplex PCR reads, TCRdb lists one record per CDR3 protein. The repertoire holds about 540,000 distinct CDR3 sequences, with approximately 44% as singletons. What was sequenced was peripheral blood or thyroid tissue (not recorded which). These receptors came from a woman aged 18-29 years with Graves' hyperthyroidism. Each CDR3 is given with its conserved first and last residue. Clone size is shown for a subset of rows, as once, few, many or a class of expanded clone.

>.|TRBV24-1
CATSVNRDGLQETQYF
>many|TRBV19
CASSIPLGNEQFF
>.|TRBV29-1
CSLLPQGTEAFF
>many|TRBV20-1
CSARALAGRYEQYF
>once|TRBV19
CASSRRGLDNEQFF
>.|TRBV4-2
CASSPWTSFEQFF
>many|TRBV5-1
CASSLQDRSETQYF
>many|TRBV14
CASSQFSTVQETQYF
>.|TRBV20-1
CSAGGGGGFVTEAFF
>.|TRBV4-1
CASSQILGTEHNQPQHF
>few|TRBV29-1
CSVGKGGQPQHF
>many|TRBV19
CATRDSYGYTF
>many|TRBV4-1
CASSQDGDSYSNQPQHF
>.|TRBV6-4
CASSEAGTSGGNQPQHF
>once|TRBV5-1
CASGVGLGFYEQYF
>many|TRBV14
CASSQELDQPQHF
>.|TRBV7-2
CASSLRLGTAQYGYTF
>.|TRBV3-1
CASSQGFGEQYF
>few|TRBV25-1
CASSESRTAGREQFF
>many|TRBV4-1
CASSQQGYDEQYF
>many|TRBV11-3
CASSQTGGGYGYTF
>many|TRBV29-1
CSVRPSLDVEQYF
>many|TRBV6-4
CASSDSLAGDTGELFF
>few|TRBV29-1
CSVVPGQGGDYTF
>many|TRBV5-4
CASSSNRGSGRKDTGELFF
>many|TRBV14
CASSVLSSGANVLTF
>few|TRBV3-1
CASSHYNSPLHF
>many|TRBV4-1
CASSPTTPGYEQYF
>.|TRBV7-8
CASSPALRESKNEQFF
>.|TRBV20-1
CSAWGNEQYF
>once|TRBV20-1
CSALIAGGVETQYF
>.|TRBV20-1
CSARHEFSYNEQFF
>.|TRBV10-3
CAISEGTYSEQYF
>many|TRBV25-1
CASSGEGVELFF
>many|TRBV7-2
CASSLEGGYTEAFF
>few|TRBV27
CASSFGTSGRETQYF
>many|TRBV5-1
CASSTRDIYEQYF
>.|TRBV24-1
CATSDGTGVTYNEQFF
>many|TRBV29-1
CSVGPRGSSYEQYF
>.|TRBV29-1
CSLEWETQHF
>many|TRBV12-3/TRBV12-4
CASSPINEAFF
>.|TRBV5-1
CASSLGTGGYGQYF
>.|TRBV10-2
CASAPGGFTGELFF
>many|TRBV24-1
CATSDATRGGSETQYF
>.|TRBV12-3/TRBV12-4
CASSLARGHNYGYTF
>many|TRBV15
CATSRWDRERTNVLTF
>.|TRBV19
CASSIGTVVLTF
>.|TRBV20-1
CSAKGKGGGSYTGELFF
>many|TRBV4-1
CASSHGGQGIGSYEQYF
>many|TRBV12-3/TRBV12-4
CASRRGESLHF
>.|TRBV29-1
CSAHGRETQYF
>.|TRBV6-1
CASSLRDTEASF
>many|TRBV10-2
CASSESGTSGSSNTGELFF
>many|TRBV11-1
CASSLLAMGNTEAFF
>.|TRBV29-1
CSRSFEQYF
>.|TRBV29-1
CSAMGQGSTGELFF
>.|TRBV4-1
CASSPAGLPDNEQFF
>many|TRBV7-6
CASSPRRRQETQYF
>once|TRBV19
CASTKDRANTEAFF